The 6 T cell receptor beta chains below come from one sample, sequenced in a study of blood T cell repertoires in COVID-19. Measured with immunoSEQ multiplex PCR; TCRdb has only the in-frame clones, and not every one. Of roughly 380,000 clones listed, about 88% were seen once; the top ten hold over 0.9%. The sequenced sample was PBMCs or T cells enriched from blood (not recorded which). All receptors derive from a woman aged 30 to 39 who had been exposed to COVID-19.

The chain has TRBV11-2 and TRBJ1-4, with 7 positions matching TRBD1. V lost 1 base, J lost 8 bases, and 7 bases stayed unmatched. Germline V lookup: CDR1 SGHAT, CDR2 FQNNGV. This CDR3 has 15 amino acids. CDR3 loop: CASSLAPGGYEKLFF. The CDR3 coding sequence is TGTGCCAGCAGCTTAGCCCCAGGGGGGTACGAAAAACTGTTTTTT.

The chain carries TRBV6-2 or TRBV6-3 and TRBJ2-7; 10 bases agree with TRBD2. Trimming took 5 bases from V and 0 from J; bases not matched to a gene: 10. The germline V gene has CDR1 MNHEY and CDR2 SVGEGT. This CDR3 is 17 amino acids long. This CDR3 is CASSRELLAGSSYEQYF. The CDR3 nucleotides read TGTGCCAGCAGTCGGGAACTACTAGCGGGGAGCTCCTACGAGCAGTACTTC.

The rearrangement joins TRBV5-1 to TRBJ2-5, with D perhaps TRBD2 (6 bases). The CDR3 has 16 amino acids. The germline gives CDR1 SGHRS, CDR2 YFSETQ. Trimming stripped 1 base from V and 5 bases from J, with 18 bases between. The DNA for the CDR3 is TGCGCCAGCAGCTTGTGGAGGGGCTCTGAGAGGGAGACCCAGTACTTC. Protein: CASSLWRGSERETQYF.

A single count supports this clone. CDR3 in DNA: TGTGCCAGCAGCTTCTTTCACAGGGATGAGCAGTACTTC. It is translated as CASSFFHRDEQYF. This chain links TRBV7-9 with TRBJ2-7, with D possibly matching TRBD1 (6 bases). V dropped 3 bases and J dropped 7 bases, with 13 bases sitting between them. Looked up from germline, CDR1 is SEHNR and CDR2 is FQNEAQ (reference sequence). CDR3 size: 13 residues.

V gene TRBV4-2 combines with J gene TRBJ2-3; 12 bases align to TRBD2. Germline V gene data show CDR1 as LGHNA and CDR2 as YNFKEQ. The V gene end was trimmed by 0 bases and the J gene end by 2 bases; junction bases not matched to a gene: 6. This CDR3 contains 18 residues. The CDR3 reads CASSQETSGSKVTDTQYF. The CDR3, as DNA: TGTGCCAGCAGCCAAGAGACTAGCGGGAGCAAGGTCACAGATACGCAGTATTTT.

CDR3 amino acids: CAWNPTVRNEKLFF. CDR3 bases: TGTGCCTGGAATCCGACAGTCCGTAATGAAAAACTGTTTTTT. The rearrangement links TRBV30 to TRBJ1-4; TRBD1 is a possible D gene (5 bases). V shed 4 bases and J shed 4 bases, with 13 bases lying between them. CDR1 GTSNPN and CDR2 SVGIG come from the germline V gene (reference sequence). This CDR3 spans 14 amino acids.